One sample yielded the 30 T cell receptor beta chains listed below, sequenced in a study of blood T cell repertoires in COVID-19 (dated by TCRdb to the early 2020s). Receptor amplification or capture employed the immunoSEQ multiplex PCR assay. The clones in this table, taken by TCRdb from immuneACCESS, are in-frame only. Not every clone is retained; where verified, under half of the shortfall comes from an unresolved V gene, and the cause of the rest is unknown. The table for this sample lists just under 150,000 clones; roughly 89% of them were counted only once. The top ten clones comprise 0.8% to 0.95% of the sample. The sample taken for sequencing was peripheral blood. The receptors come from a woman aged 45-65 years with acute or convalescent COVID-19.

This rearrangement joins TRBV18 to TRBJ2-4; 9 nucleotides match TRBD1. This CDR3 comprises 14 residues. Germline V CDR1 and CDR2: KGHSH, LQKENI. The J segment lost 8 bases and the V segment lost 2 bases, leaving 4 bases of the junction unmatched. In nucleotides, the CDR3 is TGTGCCAGCTCACCAGGGACAGGGATAGACATTCAGTACTTC. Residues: CASSPGTGIDIQYF.

The CDR3 sequence: CASSLYASGAYNEQFF. The DNA for the CDR3 is TGTGCCAGCAGTTTATACGCTAGCGGGGCCTACAATGAGCAGTTCTTC. The chain carries TRBV27 and TRBJ2-1, with TRBD2 matching over 9 bases. The V segment lost 1 base and the J segment 2 bases; nucleotides outside the gene matches: 3. This CDR3 region has 16 residues. The V gene's germline CDR1 is MNHEY and CDR2 SMNVEV (reference sequence).

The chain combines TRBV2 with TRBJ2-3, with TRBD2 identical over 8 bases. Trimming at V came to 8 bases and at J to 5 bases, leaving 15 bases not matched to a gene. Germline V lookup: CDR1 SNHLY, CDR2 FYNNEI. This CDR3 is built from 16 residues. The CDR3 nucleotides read TGTGCCAGCCCCCCCTCAGCGGGAGTAGGTGTAGATACGCAGTATTTT. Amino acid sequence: CASPPSAGVGVDTQYF.

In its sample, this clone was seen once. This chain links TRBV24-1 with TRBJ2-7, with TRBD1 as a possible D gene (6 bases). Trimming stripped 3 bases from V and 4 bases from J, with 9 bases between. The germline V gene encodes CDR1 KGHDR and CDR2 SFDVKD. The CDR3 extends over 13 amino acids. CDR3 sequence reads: CATSDRQGYEQYF. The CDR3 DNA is TGTGCCACCAGTGATCGCCAGGGGTACGAGCAGTACTTC.

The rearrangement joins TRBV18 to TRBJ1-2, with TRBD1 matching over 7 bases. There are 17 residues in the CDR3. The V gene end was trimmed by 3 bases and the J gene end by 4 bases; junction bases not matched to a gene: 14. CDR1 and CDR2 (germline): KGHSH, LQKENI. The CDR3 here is CASSPLAPRQGFYGYTF. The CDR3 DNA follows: TGTGCCAGCTCACCGCTAGCTCCGAGACAGGGCTTCTATGGCTACACCTTC.

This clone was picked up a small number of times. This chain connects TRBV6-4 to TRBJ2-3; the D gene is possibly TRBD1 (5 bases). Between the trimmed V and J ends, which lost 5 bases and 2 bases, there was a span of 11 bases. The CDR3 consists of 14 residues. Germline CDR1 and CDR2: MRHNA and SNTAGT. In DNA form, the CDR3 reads TGTGCCAGCAGTACAGGAACCTCCACAGATACGCAGTATTTT. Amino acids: CASSTGTSTDTQYF.

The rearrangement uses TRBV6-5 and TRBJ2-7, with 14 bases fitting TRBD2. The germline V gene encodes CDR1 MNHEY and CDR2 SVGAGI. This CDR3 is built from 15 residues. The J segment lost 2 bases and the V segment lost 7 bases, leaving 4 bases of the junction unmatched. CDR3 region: CASTGLAGGAYEQYF. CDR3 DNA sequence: TGTGCCAGCACCGGACTAGCGGGAGGTGCCTACGAGCAGTACTTC.

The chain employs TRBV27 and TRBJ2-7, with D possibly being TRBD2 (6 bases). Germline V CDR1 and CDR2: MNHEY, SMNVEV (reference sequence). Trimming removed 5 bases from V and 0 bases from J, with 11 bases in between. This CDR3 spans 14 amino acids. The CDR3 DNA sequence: TGTGCCAGCAGTAAAGGACTACCCTCCTACGAGCAGTACTTC. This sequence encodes CASSKGLPSYEQYF.

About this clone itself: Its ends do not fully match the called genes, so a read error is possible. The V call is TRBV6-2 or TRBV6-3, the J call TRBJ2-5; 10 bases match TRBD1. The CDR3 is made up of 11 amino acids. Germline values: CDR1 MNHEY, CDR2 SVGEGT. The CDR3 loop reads CASSYKGQGNF. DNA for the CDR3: TGTGCCAGCAGTTACAAGGGACAGGGGAACTTC.

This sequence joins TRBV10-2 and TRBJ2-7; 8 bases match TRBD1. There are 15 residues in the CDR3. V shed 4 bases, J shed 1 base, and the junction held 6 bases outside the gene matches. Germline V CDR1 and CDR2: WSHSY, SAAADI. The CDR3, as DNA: TGCGCCAGCAGTGCCCTCTGGACAGGGTCCTACGAGCAGTACTTC. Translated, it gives CASSALWTGSYEQYF.

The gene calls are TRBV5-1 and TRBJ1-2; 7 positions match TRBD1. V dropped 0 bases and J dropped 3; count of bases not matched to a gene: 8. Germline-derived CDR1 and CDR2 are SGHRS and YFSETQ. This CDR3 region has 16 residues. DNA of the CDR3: TGCGCCAGCAGCTTGGGTTTAGGGGGCTGGTACTATGGCTACACCTTC. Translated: CASSLGLGGWYYGYTF.

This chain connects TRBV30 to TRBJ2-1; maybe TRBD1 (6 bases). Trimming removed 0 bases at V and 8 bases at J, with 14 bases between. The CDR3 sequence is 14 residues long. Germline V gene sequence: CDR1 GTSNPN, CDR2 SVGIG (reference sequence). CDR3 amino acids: CAWSVGARVDEQFF. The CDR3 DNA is TGTGCCTGGAGTGTGGGGGCGCGGGTGGATGAGCAGTTCTTC.

The CDR3 sequence: CSASYGLAGTYNEQFF. Here the CDR3 DNA reads TGCAGTGCTAGTTACGGGCTAGCGGGAACCTACAATGAGCAGTTCTTC. The chain employs TRBV20-1 and TRBJ2-1, with 9 bases matching TRBD2. Trimming cost V 3 bases and J 2 bases; bases outside gene matches: 8. This CDR3 is built from 16 residues. Germline-derived CDR1 and CDR2 are DFQATT and SNEGSKA (reference sequence).

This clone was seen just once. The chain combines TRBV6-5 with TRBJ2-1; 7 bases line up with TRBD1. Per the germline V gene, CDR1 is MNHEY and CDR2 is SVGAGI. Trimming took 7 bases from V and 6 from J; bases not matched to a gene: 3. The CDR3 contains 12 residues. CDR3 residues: CASTAGGNEQFF. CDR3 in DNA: TGTGCCAGCACAGCAGGGGGCAATGAGCAGTTCTTC.

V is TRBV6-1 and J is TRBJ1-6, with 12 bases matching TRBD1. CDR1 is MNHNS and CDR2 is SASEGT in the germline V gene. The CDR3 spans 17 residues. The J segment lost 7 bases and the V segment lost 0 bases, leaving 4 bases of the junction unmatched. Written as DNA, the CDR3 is TGTGCCAGCAGTGAAGCGGGACAGGGGGCCGGGAATTCACCCCTCCACTTT. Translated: CASSEAGQGAGNSPLHF.

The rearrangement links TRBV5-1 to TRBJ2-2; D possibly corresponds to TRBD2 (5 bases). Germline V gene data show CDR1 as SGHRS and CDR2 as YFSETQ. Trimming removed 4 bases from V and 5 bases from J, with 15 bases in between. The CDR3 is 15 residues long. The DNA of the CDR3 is TGCGCCAGCAGCAGTTTGCGGGCTGGAACCGGGGAGCTGTTTTTT. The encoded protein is CASSSLRAGTGELFF.

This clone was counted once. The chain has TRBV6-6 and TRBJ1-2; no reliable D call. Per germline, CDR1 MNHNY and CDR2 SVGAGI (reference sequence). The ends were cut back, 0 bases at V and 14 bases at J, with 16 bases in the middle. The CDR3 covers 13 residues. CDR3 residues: CASSYSSYGVLTF. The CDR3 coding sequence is TGTGCCAGCAGTTACTCGAGTTACGGGGTCCTAACCTTC.

This CDR3 is CASSYDRERAFF. CDR3 nucleotides: TGTGCCAGCAGTTACGACAGGGAAAGAGCTTTCTTT. The V and J genes are TRBV6-6 and TRBJ1-1; 7 nucleotides agree with TRBD1. The V gene end was trimmed by 2 bases and the J gene end by 10 bases; junction bases not matched to a gene: 4. This CDR3 is 12 amino acids long. Germline V lookup: CDR1 MNHNY, CDR2 SVGAGI (reference sequence).

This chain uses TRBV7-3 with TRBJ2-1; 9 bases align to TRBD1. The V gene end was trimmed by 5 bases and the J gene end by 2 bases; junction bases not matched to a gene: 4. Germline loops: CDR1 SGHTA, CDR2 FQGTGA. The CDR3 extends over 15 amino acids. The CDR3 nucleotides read TGTGCCAGCAGCCCGTGGACAGGGGCCTACAATGAGCAGTTCTTC. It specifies CASSPWTGAYNEQFF.

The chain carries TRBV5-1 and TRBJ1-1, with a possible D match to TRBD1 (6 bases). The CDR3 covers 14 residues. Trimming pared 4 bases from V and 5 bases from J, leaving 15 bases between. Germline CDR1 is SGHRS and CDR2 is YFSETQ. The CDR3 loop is CASSVNIGGTEAFF. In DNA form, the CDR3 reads TGCGCCAGCAGCGTAAACATAGGGGGTACTGAAGCTTTCTTT.

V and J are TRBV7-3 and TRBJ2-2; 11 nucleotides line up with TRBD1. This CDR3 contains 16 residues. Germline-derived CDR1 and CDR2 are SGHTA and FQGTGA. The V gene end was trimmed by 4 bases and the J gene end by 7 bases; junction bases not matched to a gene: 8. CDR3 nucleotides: TGTGCCAGCAGCTCCTGGACAGGGGGCCCGAGCGGGGAGCTGTTTTTT. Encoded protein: CASSSWTGGPSGELFF.

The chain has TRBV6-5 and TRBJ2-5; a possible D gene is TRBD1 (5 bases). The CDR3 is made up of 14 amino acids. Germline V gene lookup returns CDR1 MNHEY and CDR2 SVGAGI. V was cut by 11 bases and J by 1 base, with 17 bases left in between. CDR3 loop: CASRTTGSQETQYF. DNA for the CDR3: TGTGCCTCCAGGACCACAGGTTCCCAAGAGACCCAGTACTTC.

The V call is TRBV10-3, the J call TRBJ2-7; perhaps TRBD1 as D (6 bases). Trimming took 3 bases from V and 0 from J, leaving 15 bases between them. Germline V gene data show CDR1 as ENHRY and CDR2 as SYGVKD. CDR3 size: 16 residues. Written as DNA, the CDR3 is TGTGCCATCAGTGACCCCTCTAGGGGGATCTCCTACGAGCAGTACTTC. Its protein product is CAISDPSRGISYEQYF.

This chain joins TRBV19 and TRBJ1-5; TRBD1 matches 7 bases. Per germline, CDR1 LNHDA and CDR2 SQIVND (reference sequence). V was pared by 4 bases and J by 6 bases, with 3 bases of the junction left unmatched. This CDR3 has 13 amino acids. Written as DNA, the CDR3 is TGTGCCAGTAGTAGCCAGGGGGGTCAGCCCCAGCATTTT. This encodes CASSSQGGQPQHF.

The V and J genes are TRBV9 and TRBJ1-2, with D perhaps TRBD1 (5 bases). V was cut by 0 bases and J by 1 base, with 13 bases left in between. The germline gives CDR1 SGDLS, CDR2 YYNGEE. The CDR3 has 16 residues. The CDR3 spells CASSVDRTPINYGYTF. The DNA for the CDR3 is TGTGCCAGCAGCGTAGATCGGACACCAATTAACTATGGCTACACCTTC.

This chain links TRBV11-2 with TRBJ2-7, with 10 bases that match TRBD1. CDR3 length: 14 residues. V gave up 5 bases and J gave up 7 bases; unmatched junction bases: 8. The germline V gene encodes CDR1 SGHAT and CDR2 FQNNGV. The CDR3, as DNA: TGTGCCAGCAGCATTAGACAGGGGGCAAGGGAGCAGTACTTC. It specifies CASSIRQGAREQYF.

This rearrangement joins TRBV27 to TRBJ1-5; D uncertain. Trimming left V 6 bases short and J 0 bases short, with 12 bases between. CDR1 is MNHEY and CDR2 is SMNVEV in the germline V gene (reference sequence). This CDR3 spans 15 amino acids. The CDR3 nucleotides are TGTGCCAGCAGCGTAGGAGTTAATAGCAATCAGCCCCAGCATTTT. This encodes CASSVGVNSNQPQHF.

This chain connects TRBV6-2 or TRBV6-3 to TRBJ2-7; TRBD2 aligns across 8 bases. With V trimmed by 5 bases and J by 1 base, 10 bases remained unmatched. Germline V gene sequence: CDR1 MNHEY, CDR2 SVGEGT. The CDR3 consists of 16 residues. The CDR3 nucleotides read TGTGCCAGCAGTACACCGGGACTAGATGTTTCCTACGAGCAGTACTTC. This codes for CASSTPGLDVSYEQYF.

The CDR3 nucleotides are TGTGCCAGCAGCCTACAGGGCCCGAACACTGAAGCTTTCTTT. Translated, it gives CASSLQGPNTEAFF. The chain is built from TRBV7-3 and TRBJ1-1; TRBD1 might be the D (6 bases). V was trimmed by 5 bases and J by 1 base, leaving 11 bases between them. The CDR3 loop spans 14 amino acids. CDR1 is SGHTA and CDR2 is FQGTGA in the germline V gene.

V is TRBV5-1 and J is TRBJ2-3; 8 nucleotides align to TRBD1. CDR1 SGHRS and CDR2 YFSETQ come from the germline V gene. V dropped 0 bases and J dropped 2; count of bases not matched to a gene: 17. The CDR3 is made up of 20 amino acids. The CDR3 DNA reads TGCGCCAGCAGCTTGGTCGGGACAGGACACGTGTGGAGATCCACAGATACGCAGTATTTT. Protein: CASSLVGTGHVWRSTDTQYF.